This TCR beta chain originates from a study of breast tumors, draining lymph nodes, adjacent tissues. Study findings and constraints: Luminal-like breast cancer showed significantly greater tumor-nontumor repertoire similarity than basal-like breast cancer did. Tumor repertoires ranked between lymph nodes and nontumor tissue in diversity, with V and J gene preferences. Findings are consistent with lymph node origin and intratumoral expansion of most tumor T cells. The lymph node origin of tumor T cells was framed as consistent with a hypothesis, not demonstrated.

TCRdb independently ran MiXCR on the multiplex PCR reads; one entry per CDR3 protein. This sample has roughly 15,000 distinct CDR3 sequences, with under 60% found just once. The sample holds one count of this clonotype. Antigen unknown. Trimming cost V 5 bases and J 7 bases; bases outside gene matches: 6. The CDR3 extends over 15 amino acids. Sequenced sample: tumor-adjacent breast tissue. The chain couples TRBV12-3 or TRBV12-4 to TRBJ2-1; 12 bases fit TRBD2. The receptor was derived from a female donor with breast cancer. Some clones in this sample may be carry-over from other donors' samples. CDR3 DNA sequence: TGTGCCAGCAGTCGACTAGCGGGAGCTTCTAATGAGCAGTTCTTC. It encodes CASSRLAGASNEQFF.